The rows below give T cell receptor beta chains drawn from one sample of a study of patients and donors after allogeneic stem cell transplantation. TCRdb re-called the RT-PCR reads with MiXCR, one entry per CDR3 protein. There are some 880,000 distinct CDR3 sequences in the sample; about a sixth occur only once, and about 6% lies in the top ten. The sample consisted of blood, either unsorted or a sorted T cell fraction (not recorded which). The receptors here all came from a human donor who was either an allogeneic HSCT recipient or a stem cell or donor lymphocyte infusion donor (not recorded which). It is not recorded whose cells these are; they may come from a transplant donor. The CDR3 runs from the conserved cysteine through the conserved F or W. The D gene is left open where the match is weak. The size of a clone is reported for some rows only, either as once, few or many, or as a class for expanded clones.

j_call	v_call	d_call	clone_size	cdr3_aa	cdr3_nt
TRBJ1-4	TRBV12-3/TRBV12-4	NA	many	CASSSSGWEKLFF	TGTGCCAGCAGTTCGTCGGGCTGGGAAAAACTGTTTTTT
TRBJ1-3	TRBV2	NA	few	CASTRPGSSGNTIYF	TGTGCCAGCACTCGACCGGGTTCTTCTGGAAACACCATATATTTT
TRBJ1-4	TRBV5-6	NA	NA	CASSPTRTGSLFF	TGTGCCAGCAGCCCGACGCGTACAGGTTCTCTGTTTTTT
TRBJ1-1	TRBV5-1	TRBD1	few	CASSLLGQGDAAFF	TGCGCCAGCAGCTTGTTGGGACAGGGGGACGCGGCTTTCTTT
TRBJ1-2	TRBV5-1	TRBD1	NA	CASSATQYRGSNYGYTF	TGCGCCAGCAGCGCCACCCAATACAGGGGTTCAAACTATGGCTACACCTTC
TRBJ2-1	TRBV6-2/TRBV6-3	NA	many	CASSYPMRGPYNEQFF	TGTGCCAGCAGTTACCCCATGCGGGGGCCCTACAATGAGCAGTTCTTC
TRBJ1-2	TRBV12-3/TRBV12-4	NA	few	CASSLRGLVWGYGYTF	TGTGCCAGCAGTTTAAGGGGCCTTGTTTGGGGCTATGGCTACACCTTC
TRBJ2-5	TRBV20-1	TRBD1	few	CSARGLNRGREETQYF	TGCAGTGCTAGGGGTCTAAACAGGGGGCGCGAGGAGACCCAGTACTTC
TRBJ1-2	TRBV4-3	NA	once	CASSQDGREAIYGYTF	TGCGCCAGCAGCCAAGATGGCAGGGAGGCCATCTATGGCTACACCTTC
TRBJ1-2	TRBV5-1	NA	few	CASSFPSERDKTNYGYTF	TGCGCCAGCAGCTTTCCGAGTGAGCGGGACAAGACTAACTATGGCTACACCTTC
TRBJ1-5	TRBV9	NA	NA	CASSVEGRNQPQHF	TGTGCCAGCAGCGTAGAAGGCAGAAATCAGCCCCAGCATTTT
TRBJ1-5	TRBV12-3/TRBV12-4	TRBD1	few	CASRSTGEGQPQHF	TGTGCCAGCAGGTCGACAGGGGAAGGTCAGCCCCAGCATTTT
TRBJ2-3	TRBV20-1	TRBD2	few	CSYSGSTDTQYF	TGCAGCTATAGCGGGAGCACAGATACGCAGTATTTT
TRBJ2-7	TRBV20-1	NA	few	CSATPDNYEQYF	TGCAGTGCCACCCCAGACAACTACGAGCAGTACTTC
TRBJ1-5	TRBV5-1	TRBD1	many	CASSWGTGSSNQPQHF	TGCGCCAGCAGCTGGGGGACAGGGAGTAGCAATCAGCCCCAGCATTTT
TRBJ1-1	TRBV4-3	NA	NA	CASSQDQQVNTEAFF	TGCGCCAGCAGCCAAGATCAACAGGTGAACACTGAAGCTTTCTTT
TRBJ2-5	TRBV7-9	NA	NA	CASSLAPMYQETQYF	TGTGCCAGCAGCTTAGCGCCCATGTACCAAGAGACCCAGTACTTC
TRBJ1-2	TRBV20-1	NA	NA	CSASKGGGGANYGYTF	TGCAGTGCTAGTAAAGGGGGAGGGGGGGCTAACTATGGCTACACCTTC
TRBJ1-2	TRBV3-1	NA	NA	CASSQWTKINYGYTF	TGTGCCAGCAGCCAATGGACAAAGATTAACTATGGCTACACCTTC
TRBJ1-1	TRBV5-1	NA	few	CASAPGTANTEAFF	TGCGCCAGCGCTCCCGGGACGGCGAACACTGAAGCTTTCTTT
TRBJ2-5	TRBV11-2	NA	NA	CASSLGQRSQETQYF	TGTGCCAGCAGCTTAGGGCAGCGGAGCCAAGAGACCCAGTACTTC
TRBJ2-7	TRBV5-1	NA	NA	CASSIYFGGSSYEQYF	TGCGCCAGCAGCATCTACTTTGGGGGGAGCTCCTACGAGCAGTACTTC
TRBJ1-2	TRBV7-2	NA	few	CASSTRANYGYTF	TGTGCCAGCAGCACCAGGGCGAACTATGGCTACACCTTC
TRBJ1-3	TRBV12-3/TRBV12-4	NA	NA	CASSLLKTSGNTIYF	TGTGCCAGCAGCCTCCTTAAGACCTCTGGAAACACCATATATTTT
TRBJ1-2	TRBV5-1	TRBD1	few	CASSLARGRSYGYTF	TGCGCCAGCAGCTTGGCCAGGGGGCGAAGCTATGGCTACACCTTC